There are a few counts of the clone carrying this T cell receptor (beta chain). Its antigen is not identified. Unique molecular identifiers were built into the TCRbeta library. Via MiXCR, TCRdb re-called the PCR reads, giving one row per CDR3 protein. This table holds under 400,000 distinct CDR3 sequences, 20% to 30% found once. These data come from a study of T-cell reconstitution after alpha-beta-depleted transplantation in children. Findings and caveats of the study: At one year after transplant, newly produced T cells mostly accounted for T-cell counts and diversity. Several hundred expanded graft clones reportedly supplied alpha-beta T cells about two months after transplant. From surviving recipient T cells and thymic progenitors came the high day-60 TCRbeta diversity observed in some patients.

V was shortened by 4 bases and J by 3 bases, with 13 bases between the two germline ends. Germline values: CDR1 SEHNR, CDR2 FQNEAQ (reference sequence). This CDR3 region has 14 residues. The V and J genes are TRBV7-9 and TRBJ2-7; D possibly matches TRBD1 or TRBD2 (5 bases each). This clonotype was sampled from a male patient under 18 who had a stem cell transplant for acute lymphoblastic leukemia, so the T cells may come from the graft donor. The specimen comprised PBMCs, mostly from graft donor cells, sampled 180 days after TCRalphabeta/CD19-depleted stem cell transplant. CDR3 bases: TGTGCCAGCAGCTGGCTTGGGGGTATCTACGAGCAGTACTTC. Its protein product is CASSWLGGIYEQYF.